This TCR beta chain came from a study of liver allograft versus peripheral blood T cells. Study at large: Intrahepatic T cell receptor repertoires from transplanted livers were compared against repertoires in recipients' peripheral blood.

The sample holds a few counts of this clonotype. Its antigen is unknown. Germline CDR1 and CDR2: SGHAT and FQNNGV. V was clipped by 6 bases and J by 4 bases, with 12 bases between them. The CDR3 covers 13 residues. Using its own MiXCR run on the reads, TCRdb lists one record per CDR3 protein. The sample shows about 9,500 distinct CDR3 sequences, under 20% of them seen only once. Overall study results and limits: Intragraft liver T cell receptor repertoires reportedly differed from peripheral blood repertoires.

The rearrangement links TRBV11-2 to TRBJ1-2, with a weak D call TRBD1 (5 bases). The sequence was obtained from a human patient who had a liver transplant. Some T cells could come from the graft donor. The CDR3 reads CASRRDEGYGYTF. The DNA for the CDR3 is TGTGCCAGCAGGAGGGACGAGGGCTATGGCTACACCTTC.